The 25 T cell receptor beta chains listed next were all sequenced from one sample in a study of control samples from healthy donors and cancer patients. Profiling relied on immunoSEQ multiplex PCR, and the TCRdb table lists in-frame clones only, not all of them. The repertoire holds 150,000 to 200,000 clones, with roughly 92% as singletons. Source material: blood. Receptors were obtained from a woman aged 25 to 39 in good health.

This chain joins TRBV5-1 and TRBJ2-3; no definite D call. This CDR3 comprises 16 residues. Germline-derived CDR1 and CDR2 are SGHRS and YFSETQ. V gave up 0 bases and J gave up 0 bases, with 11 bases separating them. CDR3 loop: CASSLGRSDSTDTQYF. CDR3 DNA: TGCGCCAGCAGCTTGGGCAGGTCGGATAGCACAGATACGCAGTATTTT.

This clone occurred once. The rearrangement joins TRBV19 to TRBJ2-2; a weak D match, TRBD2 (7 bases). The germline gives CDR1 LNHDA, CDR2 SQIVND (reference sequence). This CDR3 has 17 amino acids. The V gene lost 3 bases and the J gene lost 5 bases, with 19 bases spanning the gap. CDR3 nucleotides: TGTGCCAGTAGTATGCCTCTGGGGGGGCTAGGTACCGGGGAGCTGTTTTTT. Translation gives CASSMPLGGLGTGELFF.

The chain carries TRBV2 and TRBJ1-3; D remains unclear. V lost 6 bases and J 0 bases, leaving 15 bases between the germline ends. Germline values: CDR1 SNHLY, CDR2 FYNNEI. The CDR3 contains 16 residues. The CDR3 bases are TGTGCCAGCAGGACGATGGACGGAAGCTCTGGAAACACCATATATTTT. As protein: CASRTMDGSSGNTIYF.

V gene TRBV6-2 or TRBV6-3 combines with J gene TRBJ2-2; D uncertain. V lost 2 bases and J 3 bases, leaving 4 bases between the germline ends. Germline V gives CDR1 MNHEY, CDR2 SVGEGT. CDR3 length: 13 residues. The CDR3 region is CASSYGDTGELFF. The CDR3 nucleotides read TGTGCCAGCAGTTACGGAGACACCGGGGAGCTGTTTTTT.

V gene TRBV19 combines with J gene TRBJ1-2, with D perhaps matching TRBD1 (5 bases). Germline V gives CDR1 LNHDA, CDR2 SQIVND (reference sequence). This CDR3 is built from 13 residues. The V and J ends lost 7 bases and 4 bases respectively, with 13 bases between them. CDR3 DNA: TGTGCCAGTACGAGAGGGGCGCGCTATGGCTACACCTTC. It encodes CASTRGARYGYTF.

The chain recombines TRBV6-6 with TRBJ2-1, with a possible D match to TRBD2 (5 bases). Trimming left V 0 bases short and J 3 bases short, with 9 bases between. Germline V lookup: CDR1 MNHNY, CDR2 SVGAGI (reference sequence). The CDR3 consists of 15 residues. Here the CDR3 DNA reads TGTGCCAGCAGTTACTCTGCTCGGGGCTACAATGAGCAGTTCTTC. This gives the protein CASSYSARGYNEQFF.

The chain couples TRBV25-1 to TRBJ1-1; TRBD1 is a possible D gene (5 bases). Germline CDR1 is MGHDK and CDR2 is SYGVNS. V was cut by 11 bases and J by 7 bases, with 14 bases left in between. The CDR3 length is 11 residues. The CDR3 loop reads CASSWGFEAFF. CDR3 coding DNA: TGTGCCTCCAGTTGGGGCTTTGAAGCTTTCTTT.

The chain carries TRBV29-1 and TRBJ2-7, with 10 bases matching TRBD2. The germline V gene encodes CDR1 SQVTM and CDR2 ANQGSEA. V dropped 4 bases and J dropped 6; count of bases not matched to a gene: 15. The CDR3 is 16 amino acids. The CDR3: CSVGGLAGGNMGEQYF. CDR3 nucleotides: TGCAGCGTTGGAGGGTTAGCGGGAGGAAACATGGGCGAGCAGTACTTC.

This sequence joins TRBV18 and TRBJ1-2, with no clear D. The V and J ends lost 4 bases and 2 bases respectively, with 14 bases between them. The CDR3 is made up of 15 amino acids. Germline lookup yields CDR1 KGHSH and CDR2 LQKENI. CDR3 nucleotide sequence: TGTGCCAGCTCACTCCAGGAGGCTGGGAACTATGGCTACACCTTC. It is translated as CASSLQEAGNYGYTF.

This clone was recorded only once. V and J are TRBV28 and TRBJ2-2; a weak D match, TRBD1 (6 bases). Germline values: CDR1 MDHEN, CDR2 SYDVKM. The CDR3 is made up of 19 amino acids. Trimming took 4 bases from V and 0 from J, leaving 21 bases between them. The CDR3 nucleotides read TGTGCCAGCAGTTCAGAGTCGCGGTGGGGGCACTCGAACACCGGGGAGCTGTTTTTT. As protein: CASSSESRWGHSNTGELFF. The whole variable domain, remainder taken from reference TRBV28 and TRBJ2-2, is DVKVTQSSRYLVKRTGEKVFLECVQDMDHENMFWYRQDPGLGLRLIYFSYDVKMKEKGDIPEGYSVSREKKERFSLILESASTNQTSMYLCASSSESRWGHSNTGELFFGEGSRLTVL.

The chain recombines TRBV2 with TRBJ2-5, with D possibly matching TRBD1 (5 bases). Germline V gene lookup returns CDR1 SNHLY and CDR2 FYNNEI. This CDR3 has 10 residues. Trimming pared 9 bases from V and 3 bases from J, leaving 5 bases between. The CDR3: CARGEETQYF. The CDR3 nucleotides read TGTGCCAGAGGGGAAGAGACCCAGTACTTC.

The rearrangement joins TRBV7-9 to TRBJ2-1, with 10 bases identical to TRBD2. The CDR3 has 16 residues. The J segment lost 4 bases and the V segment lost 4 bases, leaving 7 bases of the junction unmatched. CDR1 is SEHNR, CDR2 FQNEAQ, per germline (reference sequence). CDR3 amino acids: CASSSAGTSAYNEQFF. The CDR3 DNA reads TGTGCCAGCAGCTCCGCCGGGACTAGCGCGTACAATGAGCAGTTCTTC.

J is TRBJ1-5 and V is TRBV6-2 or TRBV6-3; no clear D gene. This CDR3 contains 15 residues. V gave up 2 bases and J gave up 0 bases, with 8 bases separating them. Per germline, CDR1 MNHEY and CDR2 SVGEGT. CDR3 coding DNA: TGTGCCAGCAGTTACGGCGGGGATAGCAATCAGCCCCAGCATTTT. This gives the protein CASSYGGDSNQPQHF.

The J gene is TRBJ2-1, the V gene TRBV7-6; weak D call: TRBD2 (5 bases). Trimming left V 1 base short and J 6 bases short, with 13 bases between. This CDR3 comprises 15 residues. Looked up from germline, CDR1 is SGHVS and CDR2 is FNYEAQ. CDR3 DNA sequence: TGTGCCAGCAGCTTAGGACCCAGCGGAGGCAATGAGCAGTTCTTC. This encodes CASSLGPSGGNEQFF.

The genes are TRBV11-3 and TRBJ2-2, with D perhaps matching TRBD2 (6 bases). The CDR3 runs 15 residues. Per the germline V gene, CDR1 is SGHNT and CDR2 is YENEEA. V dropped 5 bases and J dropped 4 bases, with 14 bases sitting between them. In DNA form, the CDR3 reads TGTGCCAGCAGCCCCGGAGGGGACGGCACCGGGGAGCTGTTTTTT. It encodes CASSPGGDGTGELFF.

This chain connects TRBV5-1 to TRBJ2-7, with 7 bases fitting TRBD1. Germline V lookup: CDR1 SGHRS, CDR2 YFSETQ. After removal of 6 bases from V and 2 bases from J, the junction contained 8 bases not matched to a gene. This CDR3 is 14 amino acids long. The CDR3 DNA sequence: TGCGCCAGCACATCACCGGACAGGACCTACGAGCAGTACTTC. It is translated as CASTSPDRTYEQYF.

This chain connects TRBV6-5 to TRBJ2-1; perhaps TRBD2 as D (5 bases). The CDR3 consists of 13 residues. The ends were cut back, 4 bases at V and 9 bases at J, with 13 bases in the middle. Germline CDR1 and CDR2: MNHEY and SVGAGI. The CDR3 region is CASSWSGIAEQFF. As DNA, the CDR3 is TGTGCCAGCAGTTGGTCGGGAATAGCTGAGCAGTTCTTC.

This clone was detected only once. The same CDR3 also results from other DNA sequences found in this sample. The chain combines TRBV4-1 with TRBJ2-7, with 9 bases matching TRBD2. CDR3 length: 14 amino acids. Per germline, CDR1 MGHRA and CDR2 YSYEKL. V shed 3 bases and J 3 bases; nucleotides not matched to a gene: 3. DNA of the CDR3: TGCGCCAGCAGCCATCTAGCGGGAAGCTACGAGCAGTACTTC. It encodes CASSHLAGSYEQYF.

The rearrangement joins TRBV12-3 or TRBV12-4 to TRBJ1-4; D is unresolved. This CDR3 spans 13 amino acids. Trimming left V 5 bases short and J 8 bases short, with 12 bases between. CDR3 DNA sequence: TGTGCCAGCAGTCCCCCCTTGGAGGAAAAACTGTTTTTT. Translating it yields CASSPPLEEKLFF.

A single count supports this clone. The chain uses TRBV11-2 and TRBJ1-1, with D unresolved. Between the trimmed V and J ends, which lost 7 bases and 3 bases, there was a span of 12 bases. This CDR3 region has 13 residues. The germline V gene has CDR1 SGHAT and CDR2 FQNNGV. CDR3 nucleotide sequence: TGTGCCAGCACCACTTCCCGTCACACTGAAGCTTTCTTT. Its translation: CASTTSRHTEAFF.

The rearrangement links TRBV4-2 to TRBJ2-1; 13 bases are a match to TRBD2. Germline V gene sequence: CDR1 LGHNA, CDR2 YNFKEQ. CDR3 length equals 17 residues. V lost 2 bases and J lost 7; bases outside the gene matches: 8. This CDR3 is CASSQHPGLAGRNEQFF. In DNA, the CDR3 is TGTGCCAGCAGCCAACACCCGGGACTAGCGGGAAGAAATGAGCAGTTCTTC.

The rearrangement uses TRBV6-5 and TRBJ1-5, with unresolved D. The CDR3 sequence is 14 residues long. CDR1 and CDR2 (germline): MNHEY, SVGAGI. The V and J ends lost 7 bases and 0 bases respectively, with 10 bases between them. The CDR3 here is CASKTADSNQPQHF. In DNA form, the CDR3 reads TGTGCCAGCAAAACAGCCGATAGCAATCAGCCCCAGCATTTT.

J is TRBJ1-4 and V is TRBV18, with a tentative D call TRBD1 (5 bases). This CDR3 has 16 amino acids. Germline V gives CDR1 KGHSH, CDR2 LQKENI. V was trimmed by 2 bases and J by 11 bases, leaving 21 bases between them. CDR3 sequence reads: CASSPAPGAAGWKLFF. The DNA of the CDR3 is TGTGCCAGCTCACCAGCCCCCGGGGCGGCGGGGTGGAAACTGTTTTTT.

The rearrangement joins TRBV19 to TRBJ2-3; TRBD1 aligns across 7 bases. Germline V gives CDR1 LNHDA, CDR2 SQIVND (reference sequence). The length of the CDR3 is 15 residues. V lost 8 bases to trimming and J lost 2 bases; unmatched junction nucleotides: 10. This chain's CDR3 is CASCSPGQLTDTQYF. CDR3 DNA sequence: TGTGCCAGTTGTTCGCCGGGACAGCTCACAGATACGCAGTATTTT.

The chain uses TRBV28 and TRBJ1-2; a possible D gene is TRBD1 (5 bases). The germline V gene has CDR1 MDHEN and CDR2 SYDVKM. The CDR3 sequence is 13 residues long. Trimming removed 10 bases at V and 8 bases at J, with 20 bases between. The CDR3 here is CAIRGRQGRGYTF. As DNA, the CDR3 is TGTGCCATTCGAGGTCGGCAGGGTCGGGGCTACACCTTC.